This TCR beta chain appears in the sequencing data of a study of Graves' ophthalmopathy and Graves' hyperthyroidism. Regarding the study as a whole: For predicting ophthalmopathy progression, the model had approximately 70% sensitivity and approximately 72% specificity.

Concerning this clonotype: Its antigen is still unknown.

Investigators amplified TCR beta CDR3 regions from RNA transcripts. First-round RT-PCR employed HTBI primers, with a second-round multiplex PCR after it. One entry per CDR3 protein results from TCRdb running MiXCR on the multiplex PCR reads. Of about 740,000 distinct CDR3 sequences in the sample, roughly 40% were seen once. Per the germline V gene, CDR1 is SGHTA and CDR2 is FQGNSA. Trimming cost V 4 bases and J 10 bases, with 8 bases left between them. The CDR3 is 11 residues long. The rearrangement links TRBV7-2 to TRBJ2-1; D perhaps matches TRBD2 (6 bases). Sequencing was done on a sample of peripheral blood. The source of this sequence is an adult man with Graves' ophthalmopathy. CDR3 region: CASSSLAEQFF. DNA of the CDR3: TGTGCCAGCAGCTCACTAGCCGAGCAGTTCTTC.